A single sample is the source of the 20 T cell receptor beta chains below, sequenced in a study of shared clonotypes between healthy human individuals. Method: immunoSEQ multiplex PCR; TCRdb's copy keeps in-frame clones and lacks some. This sample has about 980,000 clones, with about three quarters found just once. The sequencing sample was made of memory CD4+ T cells sorted from blood. Subset meaning: CD45RA-negative fraction. All receptors derive from a man aged 18 to 35 in good health.

This clone came up once. The chain uses TRBV19 and TRBJ1-5; no firm D call. This CDR3 has 14 residues. V lost 7 bases to trimming and J lost 0 bases, with 10 bases between them. Germline-derived CDR1 and CDR2 are LNHDA and SQIVND (reference sequence). CDR3 in amino acids: CASTGIYSNQPQHF. The DNA of the CDR3 is TGTGCCAGTACGGGGATCTATAGCAATCAGCCCCAGCATTTT. The variable domain in full, completed from reference TRBV19 and TRBJ1-5, reads DGGITQSPKYLFRKEGQNVTLSCEQNLNHDAMYWYRQDPGQGLRLIYYSQIVNDFQKGDIAEGYSVSREKKESFPLTVTSAQKNPTAFYLCASTGIYSNQPQHFGDGTRLSIL.

This clone occurred a few times. The rearrangement links TRBV11-2 to TRBJ1-6; 7 nucleotides match TRBD1. In germline, CDR1 is SGHAT, CDR2 FQNNGV. The CDR3 runs to 15 residues. V gave up 5 bases and J gave up 10 bases; unmatched junction bases: 11. The CDR3 sequence is CASSLRQGQNSPLHF. The CDR3 coding sequence is TGTGCCAGCAGCCTCCGACAGGGTCAAAACTCACCCCTCCACTTT.

The V call is TRBV6-4, the J call TRBJ1-3, with 9 bases identical to TRBD1. Germline V gene lookup returns CDR1 MRHNA and CDR2 SNTAGT. J lost 3 bases, V lost 3 bases, and 6 bases had no gene match. The CDR3 runs to 16 residues. As DNA, the CDR3 is TGTGCCAGCAGTGATCCACAGGGGGCGGGTGGAAACACCATATATTTT. Its protein is CASSDPQGAGGNTIYF.

The chain uses TRBV6-5 and TRBJ2-2, with 13 bases fitting TRBD2. This CDR3 spans 15 amino acids. The J segment lost 8 bases and the V segment lost 6 bases, leaving 6 bases of the junction unmatched. CDR1 and CDR2 (germline): MNHEY, SVGAGI. CDR3 loop: CASSGLAGVRGELFF. The CDR3 DNA reads TGTGCCAGCAGCGGACTAGCGGGAGTTAGGGGGGAGCTGTTTTTT.

The CDR3 coding sequence is TGTGCCAGCAGCTCCAACAGGGCATCCTACGAGCAGTACTTC. It yields the protein CASSSNRASYEQYF. The chain is built from TRBV11-2 and TRBJ2-7; D perhaps matches TRBD1 (6 bases). Germline loops: CDR1 SGHAT, CDR2 FQNNGV. V was shortened by 4 bases and J by 1 base, with 11 bases between the two germline ends. There are 14 residues in the CDR3. Variable domain in full (rest from reference TRBV11-2 and TRBJ2-7): EAGVAQSPRYKIIEKRQSVAFWCNPISGHATLYWYQQILGQGPKLLIQFQNNGVVDDSQLPKDRFSAERLKGVDSTLKIQPAKLEDSAVYLCASSSNRASYEQYFGPGTRLTVT.

This clone was counted between two and nine times. The chain has TRBV19 and TRBJ1-2, with a tentative D call TRBD1 (5 bases). V gave up 6 bases and J gave up 0 bases, with 5 bases separating them. The CDR3 spans 12 residues. The V gene's germline CDR1 is LNHDA and CDR2 SQIVND (reference sequence). DNA for the CDR3: TGTGCCAGTAGGACAGCTAACTATGGCTACACCTTC. Protein sequence: CASRTANYGYTF.

Concerning this clone itself: At the DNA level, this CDR3 is encoded by other sequences in the same sample as well. The chain couples TRBV5-4 to TRBJ2-7, with D tentatively TRBD1 (6 bases). CDR3 length equals 13 residues. The germline V and J ends were trimmed by 1 base and 2 bases, with 7 bases remaining between them. Germline CDR1 SGHNT, CDR2 YYREEE (reference sequence). The CDR3 protein is CASSLPGAYEQYF. CDR3 coding DNA: TGTGCCAGCAGCTTGCCAGGGGCCTACGAGCAGTACTTC. The variable domain in full, with the rest retrieved from reference TRBV5-4 and TRBJ2-7, is ETGVTQSPTHLIKTRGQQVTLRCSSQSGHNTVSWYQQALGQGPQFIFQYYREEENGRGNFPPRFSGLQFPNYSSELNVNALELDDSALYLCASSLPGAYEQYFGPGTRLTVT.

The rearrangement uses TRBV5-8 and TRBJ2-3; D is undetermined. Germline-derived CDR1 and CDR2 are SGHTS and YDEGEE. The CDR3 length is 12 residues. Trimming removed 4 bases from V and 6 bases from J, with 9 bases in between. This CDR3 reads CASSPLLDTQYF. CDR3 DNA: TGTGCCAGCAGCCCGCTTCTTGATACGCAGTATTTT.

The gene calls are TRBV5-1 and TRBJ1-2, with D possibly being TRBD1 (6 bases). CDR1 is SGHRS, CDR2 YFSETQ, per germline. This CDR3 region has 15 residues. Trimming shortened V by 0 bases and J by 6 bases, and 15 bases separated the two germline ends. Here the CDR3 DNA reads TGCGCCAGCAGCTTGGTTGGCACCTCAGGGGATGGCTACACCTTC. Amino acid sequence: CASSLVGTSGDGYTF.

The chain couples TRBV4-1 to TRBJ2-3; tentatively, D is TRBD1 or TRBD2 (5 bases each). With 3 bases removed from V and 10 bases from J, the gap between germline ends came to 11 bases. Germline CDR1 and CDR2: MGHRA and YSYEKL. This CDR3 has 12 amino acids. CDR3 coding DNA: TGCGCCAGCAGCCAGGGGCTGGGGGCGCAGTATTTT. Translating gives CASSQGLGAQYF.

CDR3 in DNA: TGTGCCAGCTCATTAGTAGCGGACGCGAACACCGGGGAGCTGTTTTTT. Its translation is CASSLVADANTGELFF. The chain carries TRBV18 and TRBJ2-2, with D perhaps matching TRBD2 (6 bases). The V end was cut by 5 bases, the J end by 0 bases, with 13 bases between. The CDR3 loop spans 16 amino acids. Looked up from germline, CDR1 is KGHSH and CDR2 is LQKENI. Filled out from reference TRBV18 and TRBJ2-2, the complete variable domain reads NAGVMQNPRHLVRRRGQEARLRCSPMKGHSHVYWYRQLPEEGLKFMVYLQKENIIDESGMPKERFSAEFPKEGPSILRIQQVVRGDSAAYFCASSLVADANTGELFFGEGSRLTVL.

The chain employs TRBV27 and TRBJ1-1, with unresolved D. This CDR3 has 14 residues. CDR1 and CDR2 (germline): MNHEY, SMNVEV (reference sequence). V was shortened by 3 bases and J by 4 bases, with 12 bases between the two germline ends. The CDR3 is CASSLGGWTTEAFF. The CDR3 DNA is TGTGCCAGCAGTTTGGGAGGGTGGACCACTGAAGCTTTCTTT.

This chain joins TRBV19 and TRBJ1-4, with D tentatively TRBD1 (5 bases). The CDR3 consists of 15 residues. CDR1 and CDR2 from the germline V gene are LNHDA and SQIVND (reference sequence). The germline V and J ends were trimmed by 5 bases and 3 bases, with 13 bases remaining between them. The CDR3 loop is CASSALGPANEKLFF. The CDR3 DNA reads as TGTGCCAGTAGTGCCTTGGGACCGGCTAATGAAAAACTGTTTTTT.

J is TRBJ2-5 and V is TRBV5-1; 10 bases are shared with TRBD1. Per the germline V gene, CDR1 is SGHRS and CDR2 is YFSETQ. Trimming at V came to 1 base and at J to 2 bases, leaving 5 bases not matched to a gene. The CDR3 totals 16 residues. CDR3 amino acids: CASSLSAGQGQETQYF. Here the CDR3 DNA reads TGCGCCAGCAGCTTGAGCGCGGGACAGGGGCAAGAGACCCAGTACTTC.

The rearrangement joins TRBV25-1 to TRBJ2-3, with TRBD1 matching over 8 bases. The CDR3 is 17 residues long. V gave up 6 bases and J gave up 3 bases; unmatched junction bases: 14. CDR1 and CDR2 (germline): MGHDK, SYGVNS. The CDR3 region has the DNA TGTGCCAGCAGGGGTAGTAGAACAGGGGGTTTGACAGATACGCAGTATTTT. Translating gives CASRGSRTGGLTDTQYF.

This chain links TRBV28 with TRBJ2-7; 13 nucleotides align to TRBD2. V shed 10 bases and J 9 bases; nucleotides not matched to a gene: 12. Germline loops: CDR1 MDHEN, CDR2 SYDVKM. The CDR3 runs to 14 residues. The CDR3 coding sequence is TGTGCCACCCGGACTAGCGGGAGTGCCTCCGGGCAGTACTTC. This codes for CATRTSGSASGQYF.

V gene TRBV29-1 combines with J gene TRBJ2-2; 9 bases are shared with TRBD1. V dropped 6 bases and J dropped 7; count of bases not matched to a gene: 9. The CDR3 covers 14 residues. In germline, CDR1 is SQVTM, CDR2 ANQGSEA. The CDR3 spells CSVSQGALGGELFF. The CDR3 coding sequence is TGCAGCGTATCACAGGGGGCGCTTGGCGGGGAGCTGTTTTTT.

CDR3 region: CASSPEGETQYF. Here the CDR3 DNA reads TGTGCCAGCTCACCAGAGGGGGAGACCCAGTACTTC. This chain connects TRBV18 to TRBJ2-5, with D perhaps assigned TRBD1 or TRBD2 (5 bases each). The CDR3 consists of 12 residues. V was pared by 2 bases and J by 5 bases, with 6 bases between. Germline V lookup: CDR1 KGHSH, CDR2 LQKENI. Based on the CDR3 plus reference TRBV18 and TRBJ2-5, the full variable domain is NAGVMQNPRHLVRRRGQEARLRCSPMKGHSHVYWYRQLPEEGLKFMVYLQKENIIDESGMPKERFSAEFPKEGPSILRIQQVVRGDSAAYFCASSPEGETQYFGPGTRLLVL.

The chain recombines TRBV11-2 with TRBJ1-6; D gene uncertain. Germline V gene sequence: CDR1 SGHAT, CDR2 FQNNGV. Trimming took 5 bases from V and 5 from J, leaving 16 bases between them. The CDR3 loop spans 16 amino acids. In DNA form, the CDR3 reads TGTGCCAGCAGCCAAGATCGAGCGACGAATAATTCACCCCTCCACTTT. Translating gives CASSQDRATNNSPLHF.

This chain links TRBV25-1 with TRBJ2-6; D is uncertain. Germline CDR1 reads MGHDK; CDR2 reads SYGVNS. V shed 3 bases and J shed 2 bases, with 11 bases lying between them. The CDR3 is 16 amino acids. The CDR3 loop is CASSDPGSPGANVLTF. The CDR3 DNA reads TGTGCCAGCAGTGATCCCGGGTCCCCTGGGGCCAACGTCCTGACTTTC.